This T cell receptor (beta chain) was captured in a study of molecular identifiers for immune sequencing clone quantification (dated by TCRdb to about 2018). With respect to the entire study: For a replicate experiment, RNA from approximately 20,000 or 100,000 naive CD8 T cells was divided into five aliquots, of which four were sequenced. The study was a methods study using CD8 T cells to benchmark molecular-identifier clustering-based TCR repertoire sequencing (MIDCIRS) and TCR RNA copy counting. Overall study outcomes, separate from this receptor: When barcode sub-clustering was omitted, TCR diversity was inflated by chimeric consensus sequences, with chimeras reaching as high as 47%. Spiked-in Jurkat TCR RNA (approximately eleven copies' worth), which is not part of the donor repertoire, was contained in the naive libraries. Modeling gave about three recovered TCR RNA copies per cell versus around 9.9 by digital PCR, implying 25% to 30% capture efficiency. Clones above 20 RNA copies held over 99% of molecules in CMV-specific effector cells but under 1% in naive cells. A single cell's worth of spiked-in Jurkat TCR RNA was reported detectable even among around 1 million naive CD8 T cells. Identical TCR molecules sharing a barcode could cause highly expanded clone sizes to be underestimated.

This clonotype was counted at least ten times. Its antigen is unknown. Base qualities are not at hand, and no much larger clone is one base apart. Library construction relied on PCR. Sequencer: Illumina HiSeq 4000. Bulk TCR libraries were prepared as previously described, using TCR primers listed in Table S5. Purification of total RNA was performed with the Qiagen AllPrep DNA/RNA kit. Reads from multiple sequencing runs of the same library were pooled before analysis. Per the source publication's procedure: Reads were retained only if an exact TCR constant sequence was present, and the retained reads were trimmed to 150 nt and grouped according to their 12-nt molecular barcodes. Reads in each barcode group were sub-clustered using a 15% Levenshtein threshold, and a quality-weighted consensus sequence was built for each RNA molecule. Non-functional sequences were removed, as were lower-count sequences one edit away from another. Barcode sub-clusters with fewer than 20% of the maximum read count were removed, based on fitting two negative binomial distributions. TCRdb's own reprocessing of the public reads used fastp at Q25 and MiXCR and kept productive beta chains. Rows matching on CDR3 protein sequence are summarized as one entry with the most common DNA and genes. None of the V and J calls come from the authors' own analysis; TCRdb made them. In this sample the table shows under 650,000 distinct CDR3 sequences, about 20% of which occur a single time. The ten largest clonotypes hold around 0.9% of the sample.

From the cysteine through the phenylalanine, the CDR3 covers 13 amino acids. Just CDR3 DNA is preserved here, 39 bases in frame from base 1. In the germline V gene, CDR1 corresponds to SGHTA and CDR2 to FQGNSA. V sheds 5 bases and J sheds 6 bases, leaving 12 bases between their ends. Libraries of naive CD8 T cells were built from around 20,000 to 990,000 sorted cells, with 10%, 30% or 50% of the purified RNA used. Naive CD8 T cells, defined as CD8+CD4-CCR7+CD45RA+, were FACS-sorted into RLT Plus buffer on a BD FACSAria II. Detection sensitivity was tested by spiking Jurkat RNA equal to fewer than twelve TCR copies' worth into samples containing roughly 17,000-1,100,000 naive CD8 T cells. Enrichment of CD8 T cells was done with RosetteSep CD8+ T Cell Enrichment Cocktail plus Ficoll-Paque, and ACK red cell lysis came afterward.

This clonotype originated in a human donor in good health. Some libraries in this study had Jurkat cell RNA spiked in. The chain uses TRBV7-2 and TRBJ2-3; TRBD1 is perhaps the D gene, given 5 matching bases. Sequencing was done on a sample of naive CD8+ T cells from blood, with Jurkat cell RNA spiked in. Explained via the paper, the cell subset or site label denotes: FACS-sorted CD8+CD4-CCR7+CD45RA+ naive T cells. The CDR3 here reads CASSPKRGDTQYF. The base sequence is TGTGCCAGCAGCCCGAAAAGGGGTGATACGCAGTATTTT.